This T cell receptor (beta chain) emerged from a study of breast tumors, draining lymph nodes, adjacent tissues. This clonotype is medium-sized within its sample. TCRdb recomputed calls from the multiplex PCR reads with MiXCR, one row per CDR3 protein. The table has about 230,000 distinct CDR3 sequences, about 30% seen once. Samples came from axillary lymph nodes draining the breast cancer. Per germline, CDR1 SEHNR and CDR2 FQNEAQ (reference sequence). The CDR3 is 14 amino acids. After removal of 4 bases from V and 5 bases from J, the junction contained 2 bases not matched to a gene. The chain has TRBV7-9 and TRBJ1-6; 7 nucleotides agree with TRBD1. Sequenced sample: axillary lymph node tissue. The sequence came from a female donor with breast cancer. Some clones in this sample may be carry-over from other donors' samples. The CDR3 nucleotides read TGTGCCAGCAGCTACGGGACAGATAATTCACCCCTCCACTTT. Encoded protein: CASSYGTDNSPLHF.